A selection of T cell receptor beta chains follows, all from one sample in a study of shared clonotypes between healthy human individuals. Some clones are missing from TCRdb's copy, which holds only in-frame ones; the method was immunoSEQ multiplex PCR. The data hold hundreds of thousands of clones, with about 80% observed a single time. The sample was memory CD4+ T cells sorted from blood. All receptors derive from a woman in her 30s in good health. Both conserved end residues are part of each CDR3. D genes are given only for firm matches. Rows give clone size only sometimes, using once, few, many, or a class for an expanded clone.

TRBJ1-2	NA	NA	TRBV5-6	TGTGCCAGCAGCTCCCCCGGGCCTTTATTGAATGGCTACACCTTC	CASSSPGPLLNGYTF
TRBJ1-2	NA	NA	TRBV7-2	TGTGCCAGCAGCTTACAGCGGACAGACTATGGCTACACCTTC	CASSLQRTDYGYTF
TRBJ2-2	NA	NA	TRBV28	TGTGCCAGCAGTTGGGAGGGGGACACCGGGGAGCTGTTTTTT	CASSWEGDTGELFF
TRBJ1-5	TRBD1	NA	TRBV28	TGTGCCAGCAAACAGGGGCGGCTCCTTAATCAGCCCCAGCATTTT	CASKQGRLLNQPQHF
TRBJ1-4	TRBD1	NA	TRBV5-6	TGTGCCAGCAGCAGGGACAGGGGTGAAAAACTGTTTTTT	CASSRDRGEKLFF
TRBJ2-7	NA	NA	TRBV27	TGTGCCAGCAGTGAACGGGACTTTTCCTACGAGCAGTACTTC	CASSERDFSYEQYF
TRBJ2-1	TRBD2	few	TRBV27	TGTGCCAGCAGCCGTAGAAGCGGGAGCCGTGACAATGAGCAGTTCTTC	CASSRRSGSRDNEQFF
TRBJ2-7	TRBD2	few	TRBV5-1	TGCGCCAGCGGGGAGGGCAGCTCCTACGAGCAGTACTTC	CASGEGSSYEQYF
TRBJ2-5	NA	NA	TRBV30	TGTGCCTGGACTTGGCAGACCCAGTACTTC	CAWTWQTQYF
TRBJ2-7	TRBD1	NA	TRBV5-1	TGCGCCAGCAGCTTGGGGGGGACAGGCACCTACGAGCAGTACTTC	CASSLGGTGTYEQYF
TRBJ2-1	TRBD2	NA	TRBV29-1	TGCAGCGTCGGACTAGCCCTCTCCTACAATGAGCAGTTCTTC	CSVGLALSYNEQFF
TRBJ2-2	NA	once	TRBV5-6	TGTGCCAGCAGCCAGGGGGGAACCGGGGAGCTGTTTTTT	CASSQGGTGELFF
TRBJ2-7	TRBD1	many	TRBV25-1	TGTGCCAGCAGTGGACAGGGACCCAACTCCTACGAGCAGTACTTC	CASSGQGPNSYEQYF
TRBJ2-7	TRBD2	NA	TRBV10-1	TGCGCCAGCAGTGATACAGCGGGAACTAACTACGAGCAGTACTTC	CASSDTAGTNYEQYF
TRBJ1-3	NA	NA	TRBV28	TGTGCCAGCAGTGGGGGGGGCTCTGGAAACACCATATATTTT	CASSGGGSGNTIYF